This is a list of T cell receptor beta chains from one sample in a study of shared clonotypes between healthy human individuals. Using immunoSEQ multiplex PCR, the repertoire was profiled, and TCRdb retains in-frame clones only, with some absent. The sample shows 2 million to 3 million clones, roughly 93% of them seen only once. Sequenced material: naive CD4+ T cells from PBMCs. The receptors come from a man between 18 and 35 years old in good health. Some clones in this sample may be carry-over from other donors' samples. The CDR3 runs from the conserved cysteine through the conserved F or W. D genes are given only for firm matches. Size is omitted from some rows. Given values are once, few, many or a class for expanded clones.

j_call | v_call | d_call | cdr3_length | clone_size | cdr3_nt | cdr3_aa
TRBJ1-2 | TRBV21-1 | NA | 13 | NA | TGTGCCAGCAGCAAAAGCCCTATCTATGGCTACACCTTC | CASSKSPIYGYTF
TRBJ1-4 | TRBV19 | NA | 14 | NA | TGTGCCAGTAGCACCGGTGCCAGGGAAGAAAAACTGTTTTTT | CASSTGAREEKLFF
TRBJ2-7 | TRBV30 | TRBD2 | 14 | NA | TGTGCCTGGAGCAGGACTAGCGGGAGCGACGAGCAGTACTTC | CAWSRTSGSDEQYF
TRBJ1-5 | TRBV6-5 | NA | 14 | NA | TGTGCCAGCAGTTACTCGACCGCTTTCCAGCCCCAGCATTTT | CASSYSTAFQPQHF
TRBJ2-3 | TRBV6-6 | NA | 13 | NA | TGTGCCAGCGGTGTGCGGGGCACAGATACGCAGTATTTT | CASGVRGTDTQYF
TRBJ1-2 | TRBV6-1 | TRBD1 | 15 | NA | TGTGCCAGCAGTGAAGAGCAGGACAGGGTCTATGGCTACACCTTC | CASSEEQDRVYGYTF
TRBJ2-7 | TRBV6-6 | TRBD1 | 15 | NA | TGTGCCAGCAGCCCCCGGGACAGGGGCGGGCACGAGCAGTACTTC | CASSPRDRGGHEQYF
TRBJ1-4 | TRBV5-1 | NA | 15 | NA | TGCGCCAGCAGCTTGAGTAACGGTAACATAGGAAAACTGTTTTTT | CASSLSNGNIGKLFF
TRBJ2-7 | TRBV2 | NA | 14 | NA | TGTGCCAGCAGTGAAGACAGGGGGAGGGATGAGCAGTACTTC | CASSEDRGRDEQYF
TRBJ1-1 | TRBV4-2 | NA | 14 | NA | TGTGCCAGCAGCCCCGGGGGAACGAACACTGAAGCTTTCTTT | CASSPGGTNTEAFF
TRBJ2-2 | TRBV9 | TRBD1 | 14 | NA | TGTGCCAGCAACCGGGACAGAAACACCGGGGAGCTGTTTTTT | CASNRDRNTGELFF
TRBJ2-1 | TRBV15 | NA | 15 | few | TGTGCCACCAGCAGAGGAGTGGACCACCACAATGAGCAGTTCTTC | CATSRGVDHHNEQFF
TRBJ2-2 | TRBV7-3 | NA | 14 | NA | TGTGCCAGCAGTCCAGGCGGAAACACCGGGGAGCTGTTTTTT | CASSPGGNTGELFF
TRBJ1-1 | TRBV27 | NA | 15 | NA | TGTGCCAGCACCCCGTCCCGGGGGATGAACACTGAAGCTTTCTTT | CASTPSRGMNTEAFF
TRBJ2-2 | TRBV5-1 | NA | 15 | NA | TGCGCCAGCAGCTTGGTTTCGGGGAACACCGGGGAGCTGTTTTTT | CASSLVSGNTGELFF
TRBJ1-1 | TRBV19 | TRBD1 | 15 | NA | TGTGCCAGTAGTCCTGGACAGGCGGGATCAACTGAAGCTTTCTTT | CASSPGQAGSTEAFF
TRBJ2-7 | TRBV29-1 | TRBD1 | 14 | NA | TGCAGCGTTGAACTGACAGGGGCACAGGGCGAGCAGTACTTC | CSVELTGAQGEQYF
TRBJ2-1 | TRBV7-3 | NA | 16 | NA | TGTGCCAGCAGCTTGCTACCGGGACCAACCCAAAATGAGCAGTTCTTC | CASSLLPGPTQNEQFF
TRBJ2-2 | TRBV10-3 | NA | 12 | NA | TGTGCCATCAGTGCTGGGGGCGGGGAGCTGTTTTTT | CAISAGGGELFF
TRBJ2-1 | TRBV25-1 | TRBD2 | 15 | NA | TGTGCCAGCAGTAAACATAGCGGGGCCTACAATGAGCAGTTCTTC | CASSKHSGAYNEQFF
TRBJ2-1 | TRBV9 | TRBD2 | 15 | NA | TGTGCCAGCAGCGTTGGGACTAGCGGTTACAATGAGCAGTTCTTC | CASSVGTSGYNEQFF
TRBJ1-3 | TRBV7-8 | NA | 13 | NA | TGTGCCAGCAGCTTATTGTCTGGAAACACCATATATTTT | CASSLLSGNTIYF
TRBJ2-1 | TRBV11-2 | TRBD1 | 14 | NA | TGTGCCAGCAGCTTAGGGGACAGATACAATGAGCAGTTCTTC | CASSLGDRYNEQFF
TRBJ2-5 | TRBV11-2 | NA | 11 | NA | TGTGCCAGCAGCTCCGACAGGACCCAGTACTTC | CASSSDRTQYF
TRBJ2-3 | TRBV4-3 | NA | 17 | NA | TGCGCCAGCAGCCAAGGGGGGGCGCGGAGAAGCACAGATACGCAGTATTTT | CASSQGGARRSTDTQYF
TRBJ1-2 | TRBV10-3 | TRBD1 | 18 | NA | TGTGCCATCAGTGAATCCGGGACAGGAATCCGAAGCGGATATGGCTACACCTTC | CAISESGTGIRSGYGYTF
TRBJ2-1 | TRBV29-1 | TRBD2 | 15 | NA | TGCAGCGCCGAATTCGGACTAGCGGAAACCAATGAGCAGTTCTTC | CSAEFGLAETNEQFF
TRBJ1-1 | TRBV27 | NA | 14 | NA | TGTGCCAGCAGGCAGGTCCAGACGTACACTGAAGCTTTCTTT | CASRQVQTYTEAFF
TRBJ1-1 | TRBV27 | TRBD1 | 16 | NA | TGTGCCAGCAGTTTCAGGCCAGGGGGCGTTGGCACTGAAGCTTTCTTT | CASSFRPGGVGTEAFF
TRBJ2-5 | TRBV30 | TRBD1 | 13 | NA | TGTGCCTGGAGTAGACAGGGGCCAGAGACCCAGTACTTC | CAWSRQGPETQYF
TRBJ2-3 | TRBV18 | NA | 15 | NA | TGTGCCAGCTCACCACCGGGGTTAGGCACAGATACGCAGTATTTT | CASSPPGLGTDTQYF
TRBJ2-5 | TRBV19 | TRBD2 | 16 | NA | TGTGCCAGTAGTACCCGGGAGGGATGGGATCGAGAGACCCAGTACTTC | CASSTREGWDRETQYF
TRBJ2-7 | TRBV5-1 | NA | 14 | NA | TGCGCCAGCAGCCAGGTGGGGGCCTACTACGAGCAGTACTTC | CASSQVGAYYEQYF
TRBJ2-7 | TRBV6-1 | NA | 15 | once | TGTGCCAGCAGTGAAGCGGCACCCTACCCCTACGAGCAGTACTTC | CASSEAAPYPYEQYF
TRBJ2-1 | TRBV18 | TRBD2 | 17 | NA | TGTGCCAGCTCTCCTAACATCGGGACTAGCTCCTACAATGAGCAGTTCTTC | CASSPNIGTSSYNEQFF
TRBJ2-7 | TRBV28 | TRBD2 | 17 | NA | TGTGCCAGCAGTTTATCGCTAGCGGGAGATTTGCCGTACGAGCAGTACTTC | CASSLSLAGDLPYEQYF
TRBJ1-5 | TRBV28 | NA | 14 | NA | TGTGCCAGCAGCCCAGGGTTGGGCAATCAGCCCCAGCATTTT | CASSPGLGNQPQHF
TRBJ2-5 | TRBV5-1 | NA | 14 | NA | TGCGCCAGCAGCTTGGCCTGGGTTCAAGAGACCCAGTACTTC | CASSLAWVQETQYF
TRBJ2-5 | TRBV14 | NA | 13 | NA | TGTGCCAGCAGCCTTGCCCTCAGAGGGACCCAGTACTTC | CASSLALRGTQYF
TRBJ1-3 | TRBV14 | NA | 12 | NA | TGTGCCAGCAGCCAATTGCGGAACACCATATATTTT | CASSQLRNTIYF
TRBJ2-1 | TRBV6-4 | TRBD1 | 14 | NA | TGTGCCAGCAGCGGACAGGGGGCTGTCAATGAGCAGTTCTTC | CASSGQGAVNEQFF
TRBJ1-3 | TRBV10-3 | NA | 13 | NA | TGTGCCATCATGGACGGGCCCGGAAACACCATATATTTT | CAIMDGPGNTIYF
TRBJ1-5 | TRBV9 | NA | 14 | NA | TGTGCCAGCAGCGTGGGGCGGAGCAATCAGCCCCAGCATTTT | CASSVGRSNQPQHF
TRBJ2-3 | TRBV15 | TRBD2 | 14 | NA | TGTGCCACCAGCAGAGTTGTCGGGGGGGATACGCAGTATTTT | CATSRVVGGDTQYF
TRBJ2-3 | TRBV4-1 | TRBD2 | 17 | NA | TGCGCCAGCAGCCGGGGACTAGCGGGAGGTGTCGCAGATACGCAGTATTTT | CASSRGLAGGVADTQYF
TRBJ2-1 | TRBV27 | NA | 16 | NA | TGTGCCAGCAGTTTTCGCCCCTCCCGCTCCTACAATGAGCAGTTCTTC | CASSFRPSRSYNEQFF
TRBJ2-1 | TRBV18 | TRBD2 | 16 | NA | TGTGCCAGCTCACCGAATAGCGGGAGGGCCCTCAATGAGCAGTTCTTC | CASSPNSGRALNEQFF
TRBJ1-1 | TRBV5-1 | NA | 14 | NA | TGCGCCAGCAGCTTGACGGCTGAGAACACTGAAGCTTTCTTT | CASSLTAENTEAFF
TRBJ2-3 | TRBV20-1 | NA | 11 | NA | TGCAGTGGGGGCCGCACAGATACGCAGTATTTT | CSGGRTDTQYF
TRBJ2-1 | TRBV5-5 | NA | 12 | NA | TGTGCCAGCAGCGAAACTAACAATGAGCAGTTCTTC | CASSETNNEQFF
TRBJ2-1 | TRBV15 | NA | 14 | NA | TGTGCCACCAGCGGACGCTACAGGGACAATGAGCAGTTCTTC | CATSGRYRDNEQFF
TRBJ1-2 | TRBV7-9 | TRBD1 | 15 | NA | TGTGCCAGCACCGAAGGGAGGGGGCGTTACTATGGCTACACCTTC | CASTEGRGRYYGYTF
TRBJ2-7 | TRBV28 | TRBD1 | 14 | NA | TGTGCCAGCAGCCCGGGTGGGACAGCCTACGAGCAGTACTTC | CASSPGGTAYEQYF
TRBJ2-3 | TRBV7-2 | NA | 17 | NA | TGTGCCAGCAGCTTGACCGGGCTGGGGGGAGCGACAGATACGCAGTATTTT | CASSLTGLGGATDTQYF